This entry features one T cell receptor (beta chain) sequence. These data come from a study of T cell responses to AZD1222 COVID-19 vaccine. The germline CDR1 and CDR2 sequences are SGHRS and YFSETQ. The CDR3 length is 15 residues. Trimming removed 2 bases at V and 2 bases at J, with 10 bases between. Sequencing was performed with immunoSEQ multiplex PCR; in TCRdb, only in-frame clones are kept and a portion is missing. The sample holds roughly 150,000 clones, approximately 91% seen once. The receptor's source is an adult who received the AZD1222 COVID-19 vaccine. The specimen was peripheral blood, collected 28 days after the second AZD1222 dose. The chain carries TRBV5-1 and TRBJ1-4; D may be TRBD1 (6 bases). The CDR3 loop reads CASSFLQGTNEKLFF. Here the CDR3 DNA reads TGCGCCAGCAGCTTCCTCCAGGGGACTAATGAAAAACTGTTTTTT.